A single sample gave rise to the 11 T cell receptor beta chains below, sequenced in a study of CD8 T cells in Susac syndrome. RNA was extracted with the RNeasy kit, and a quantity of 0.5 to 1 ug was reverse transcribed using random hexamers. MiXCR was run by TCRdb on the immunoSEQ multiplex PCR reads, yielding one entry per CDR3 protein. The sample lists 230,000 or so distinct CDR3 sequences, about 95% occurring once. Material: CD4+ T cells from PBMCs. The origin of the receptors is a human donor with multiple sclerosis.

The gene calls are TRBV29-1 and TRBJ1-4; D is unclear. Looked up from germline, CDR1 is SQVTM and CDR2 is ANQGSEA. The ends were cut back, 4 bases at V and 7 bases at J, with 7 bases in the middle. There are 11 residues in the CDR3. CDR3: CSVGTAEKLFF. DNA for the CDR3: TGCAGCGTTGGCACAGCTGAAAAACTGTTTTTT.

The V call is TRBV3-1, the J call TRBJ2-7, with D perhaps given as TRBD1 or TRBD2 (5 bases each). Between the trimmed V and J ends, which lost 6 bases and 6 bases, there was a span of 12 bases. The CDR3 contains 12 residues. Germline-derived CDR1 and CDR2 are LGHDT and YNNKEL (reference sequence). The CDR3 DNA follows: TGTGCCAGCAGTCGGGGCGGTGGCGAGCAGTACTTC. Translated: CASSRGGGEQYF.

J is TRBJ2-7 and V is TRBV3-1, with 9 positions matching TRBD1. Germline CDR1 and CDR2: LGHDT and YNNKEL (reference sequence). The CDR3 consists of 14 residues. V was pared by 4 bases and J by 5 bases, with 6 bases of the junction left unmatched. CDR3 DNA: TGTGCCAGCAGCCGAAGACAGGGGGATCACGAGCAGTACTTC. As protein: CASSRRQGDHEQYF.

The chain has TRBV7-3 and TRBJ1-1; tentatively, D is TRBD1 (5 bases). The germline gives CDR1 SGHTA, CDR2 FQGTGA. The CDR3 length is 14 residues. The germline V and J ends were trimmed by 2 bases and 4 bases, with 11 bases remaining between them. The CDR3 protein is CASSLGTTGTEAFF. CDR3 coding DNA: TGTGCCAGCAGCTTAGGGACTACGGGCACTGAAGCTTTCTTT. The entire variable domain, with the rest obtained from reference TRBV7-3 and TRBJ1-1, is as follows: GAGVSQTPSNKVTEKGKYVELRCDPISGHTALYWYRQSLGQGPEFLIYFQGTGAADDSGLPNDRFFAVRPEGSVSTLKIQRTERGDSAVYLCASSLGTTGTEAFFGQGTRLTVV.

The CDR3 region has the DNA TGTGCCAGCAGTGACTTGGCCGTGAGGGACGAGCAGTACTTC. Amino acid sequence: CASSDLAVRDEQYF. The V call is TRBV12-3 or TRBV12-4, the J call TRBJ2-7; possible D gene TRBD2, 5 bases. Trimming pared 5 bases from V and 5 bases from J, leaving 16 bases between. The CDR3 length is 14 residues.

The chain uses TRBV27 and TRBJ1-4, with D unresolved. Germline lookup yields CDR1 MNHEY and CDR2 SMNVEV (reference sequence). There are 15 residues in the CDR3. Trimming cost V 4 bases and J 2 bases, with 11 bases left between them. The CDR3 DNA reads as TGTGCCAGCAGTTCCTACAGAAATACTAATGAAAAACTGTTTTTT. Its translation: CASSSYRNTNEKLFF.

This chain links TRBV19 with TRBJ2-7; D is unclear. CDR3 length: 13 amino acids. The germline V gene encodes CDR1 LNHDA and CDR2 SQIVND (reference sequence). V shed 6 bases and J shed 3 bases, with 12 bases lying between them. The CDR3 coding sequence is TGTGCCAGTAGCCCACGCCAGGACTACGAGCAGTACTTC. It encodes CASSPRQDYEQYF.

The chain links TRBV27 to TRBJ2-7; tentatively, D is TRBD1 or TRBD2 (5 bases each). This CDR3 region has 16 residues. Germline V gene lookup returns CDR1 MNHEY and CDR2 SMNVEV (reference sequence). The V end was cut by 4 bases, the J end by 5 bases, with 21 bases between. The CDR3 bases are TGTGCCAGCAGTTCGGTACAGGTTGGATGGCGGGACGAGCAGTACTTC. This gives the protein CASSSVQVGWRDEQYF.

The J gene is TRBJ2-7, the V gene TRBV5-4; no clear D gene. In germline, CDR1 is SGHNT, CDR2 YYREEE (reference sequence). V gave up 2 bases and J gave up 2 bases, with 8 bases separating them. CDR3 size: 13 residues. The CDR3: CASSLFQAYEQYF. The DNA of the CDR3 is TGTGCCAGCAGCTTATTTCAGGCCTACGAGCAGTACTTC.

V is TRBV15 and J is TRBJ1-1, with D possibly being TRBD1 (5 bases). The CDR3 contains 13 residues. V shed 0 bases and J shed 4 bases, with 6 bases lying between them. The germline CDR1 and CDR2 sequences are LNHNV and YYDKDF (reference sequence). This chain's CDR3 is CATSRDQGTEAFF. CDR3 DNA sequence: TGTGCCACCAGCAGAGATCAGGGCACTGAAGCTTTCTTT.

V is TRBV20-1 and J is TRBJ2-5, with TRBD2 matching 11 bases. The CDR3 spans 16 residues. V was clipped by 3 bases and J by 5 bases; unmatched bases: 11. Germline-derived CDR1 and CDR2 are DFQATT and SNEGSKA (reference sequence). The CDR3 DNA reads TGCAGTGCTAGCTTCACTAGCGGGGGCGTCGAGGAGACCCAGTACTTC. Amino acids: CSASFTSGGVEETQYF.